A single sample is the source of the 29 T cell receptor beta chains below, sequenced in a study of T cell clones after liver transplantation. The data were produced by immunoSEQ multiplex PCR, yet TCRdb's version contains in-frame clones alone and is incomplete. The sample contains around 71,000 clones, 80% of which appear only once. Source: CD4+ T cells from blood, taken 12 months after liver transplant. The receptors stem from a human patient who received a liver transplant. The graft donor may have contributed some T cells.

The chain employs TRBV5-1 and TRBJ2-2; 9 nucleotides line up with TRBD2. With V trimmed by 4 bases and J by 6 bases, 10 bases remained unmatched. This CDR3 is 16 amino acids long. Germline lookup yields CDR1 SGHRS and CDR2 YFSETQ. CDR3 amino acids: CASSPPRTSEPGELFF. As DNA, the CDR3 is TGCGCCAGCAGCCCCCCTAGGACTAGCGAGCCCGGGGAGCTGTTTTTT.

The chain carries TRBV7-2 and TRBJ1-2; 7 bases map to TRBD1. This CDR3 has 15 amino acids. Germline V CDR1 and CDR2: SGHTA, FQGNSA. Trimming cost V 3 bases and J 6 bases; bases outside gene matches: 10. The CDR3 DNA reads TGTGCCAGCAGCTTCTCCGGGACAGCACCGGATGGCTACACCTTC. Amino acid sequence: CASSFSGTAPDGYTF.

Only a few counts were recorded for this clone. The same CDR3 is also encoded by other DNA sequences in this sample. This sequence joins TRBV28 and TRBJ1-5; possibly TRBD1 for D (5 bases). The CDR3 runs 12 residues. V gave up 2 bases and J gave up 7 bases, with 6 bases separating them. The germline CDR1 and CDR2 sequences are MDHEN and SYDVKM. This CDR3 is CASSLGGQPQHF. The CDR3 region has the DNA TGTGCCAGCAGTTTAGGGGGACAGCCCCAGCATTTT.

This clone occurred a few times. The V and J genes are TRBV2 and TRBJ1-5, with no clear D. The CDR3 consists of 12 residues. Germline CDR1 is SNHLY and CDR2 is FYNNEI. The V end was cut by 4 bases, the J end by 2 bases, with 3 bases between. Here the CDR3 DNA reads TGTGCCAGCAGTGCGGGCAATCAGCCCCAGCATTTT. Translation: CASSAGNQPQHF.

This chain uses TRBV25-1 with TRBJ2-5, with 7 positions matching TRBD2. The V and J ends lost 7 bases and 5 bases, in that order; junction bases with no gene match: 10. Per germline, CDR1 MGHDK and CDR2 SYGVNS. CDR3 length: 14 amino acids. The chain's CDR3 is CASTGGSPGETQYF. CDR3 DNA sequence: TGTGCCAGCACGGGCGGGAGCCCAGGCGAGACCCAGTACTTC.

The rearrangement uses TRBV12-5 and TRBJ2-1; no clear D. V gave up 3 bases and J gave up 5 bases, with 2 bases separating them. Germline loops: CDR1 LGHNT, CDR2 FRNRAP. CDR3 length equals 11 residues. The CDR3 here is CASGFHNEQFF. CDR3 DNA sequence: TGTGCTAGTGGTTTTCACAATGAGCAGTTCTTC.

The V call is TRBV29-1, the J call TRBJ2-5; 13 positions match TRBD2. The CDR3 totals 15 residues. Germline V CDR1 and CDR2: SQVTM, ANQGSEA. The junction had 11 bases not matched to a gene; V was cut back by 6 bases and J by 7 bases. CDR3 nucleotide sequence: TGCAGCGTCGAGCCAGGGACTAGCGGGAAGGGGACCCAGTACTTC. This codes for CSVEPGTSGKGTQYF. Full variable domain (outside the CDR3, taken from reference TRBV29-1 and TRBJ2-5): SAVISQKPSRDICQRGTSLTIQCQVDSQVTMMFWYRQQPGQSLTLIATANQGSEATYESGFVIDKFPISRPNLTFSTLTVSNMSPEDSSIYLCSVEPGTSGKGTQYFGPGTRLLVL.

The chain has TRBV6-5 and TRBJ1-5; D remains unclear. This CDR3 spans 13 amino acids. The V gene lost 7 bases and the J gene lost 3 bases, with 10 bases spanning the gap. Germline values: CDR1 MNHEY, CDR2 SVGAGI. The CDR3 DNA reads as TGTGCCAGCAATCCACAGATCAATCAGCCCCAGCATTTT. Amino acids: CASNPQINQPQHF.

The chain is built from TRBV18 and TRBJ2-3; 7 positions agree with TRBD2. V dropped 4 bases and J dropped 0; count of bases not matched to a gene: 13. CDR3 size: 18 residues. CDR1 is KGHSH and CDR2 is LQKENI in the germline V gene. The CDR3 region is CASSLIAGGTSSTDTQYF. CDR3 DNA sequence: TGTGCCAGCTCACTTATAGCGGGTGGAACATCTAGCACAGATACGCAGTATTTT.

The chain combines TRBV9 with TRBJ2-1; no clear D. Germline lookup yields CDR1 SGDLS and CDR2 YYNGEE. The CDR3 has 13 residues. Trimming took 0 bases from V and 7 from J, leaving 8 bases between them. CDR3: CASSVEGQNEQFF. DNA for the CDR3: TGTGCCAGCAGCGTAGAAGGTCAGAATGAGCAGTTCTTC.

V is TRBV19 and J is TRBJ2-2; D is uncertain. V lost 3 bases and J 6 bases, leaving 11 bases between the germline ends. This CDR3 comprises 14 residues. In germline, CDR1 is LNHDA, CDR2 SQIVND (reference sequence). Here the CDR3 reads CASSMDTRSGELFF. The CDR3 region has the DNA TGTGCCAGTAGTATGGATACACGCTCCGGGGAGCTGTTTTTT.

The rearrangement uses TRBV4-3 and TRBJ2-4, with a tentative D call TRBD1 (6 bases). Looked up from germline, CDR1 is LGHNA and CDR2 is YSLEER. Trimming took 3 bases from V and 2 from J, leaving 20 bases between them. The CDR3 loop spans 18 amino acids. The CDR3 spells CASSHWDKRLNPKNIQYF. The CDR3 bases are TGCGCCAGCAGCCATTGGGACAAGCGACTGAATCCCAAAAACATTCAGTACTTC.

The chain combines TRBV29-1 with TRBJ1-2; 10 bases are a match to TRBD1. The V and J ends lost 4 bases and 4 bases, in that order; junction bases with no gene match: 6. From germline, CDR1 is SQVTM and CDR2 ANQGSEA. The CDR3 consists of 14 residues. This CDR3 reads CSVAGQGIGYGYTF. For the CDR3, the DNA is TGCAGCGTTGCGGGACAGGGGATTGGCTATGGCTACACCTTC.

This chain uses TRBV7-9 with TRBJ2-7; D gene unclear. Trimming stripped 4 bases from V and 9 bases from J, with 13 bases between. Germline loops: CDR1 SEHNR, CDR2 FQNEAQ (reference sequence). This CDR3 is 12 amino acids long. The CDR3 is CASSSTVAGQYF. CDR3 nucleotides: TGTGCCAGCAGCTCGACTGTCGCAGGGCAGTACTTC.

This chain connects TRBV30 to TRBJ2-1; D might be TRBD2 (5 bases). This CDR3 has 12 amino acids. Deletions cut 0 bases from V and 10 bases from J, with 10 bases between. Germline CDR1 is GTSNPN and CDR2 is SVGIG (reference sequence). DNA for the CDR3: TGTGCCTGGAGTGTGTGGCTAGCAGAGCAGTTCTTC. The encoded protein is CAWSVWLAEQFF.

The chain joins TRBV7-9 to TRBJ1-2; no reliable D call. CDR1 and CDR2 (germline): SEHNR, FQNEAQ (reference sequence). V lost 3 bases, J lost 8 bases, and 10 bases lay in between. This CDR3 region has 12 residues. This CDR3 reads CASSLEGWGYTF. The CDR3 DNA sequence: TGTGCCAGCAGCTTGGAAGGGTGGGGCTACACCTTC.

As for this clone: Different DNA sequences within this sample yield the same CDR3. The rearrangement joins TRBV7-2 to TRBJ2-5, with D uncertain. V gave up 2 bases and J gave up 4 bases, with 8 bases separating them. CDR1 is SGHTA, CDR2 FQGNSA, per germline. CDR3 length: 13 residues. CDR3: CASSLSLGETQYF. The CDR3 DNA is TGTGCCAGCAGCTTAAGCCTAGGAGAGACCCAGTACTTC.

V is TRBV18 and J is TRBJ1-1; TRBD1 agrees at 10 bases. With V trimmed by 6 bases and J by 3 bases, 7 bases remained unmatched. CDR3 length equals 15 residues. Per the germline V gene, CDR1 is KGHSH and CDR2 is LQKENI. CDR3 nucleotides: TGTGCCAGCTCGCAGTTGGACAGGGGGGACACTGAAGCTTTCTTT. The encoded protein is CASSQLDRGDTEAFF.

The chain couples TRBV29-1 to TRBJ1-1, with D perhaps matching TRBD1 (5 bases). The CDR3 runs 13 residues. The V gene's germline CDR1 is SQVTM and CDR2 ANQGSEA. V was pared by 3 bases and J by 0 bases, with 8 bases between. The CDR3 sequence is CSVEQGLNTEAFF. CDR3 bases: TGCAGCGTTGAGCAGGGATTGAACACTGAAGCTTTCTTT. The complete variable domain, with remaining parts taken from reference TRBV29-1 and TRBJ1-1, reads SAVISQKPSRDICQRGTSLTIQCQVDSQVTMMFWYRQQPGQSLTLIATANQGSEATYESGFVIDKFPISRPNLTFSTLTVSNMSPEDSSIYLCSVEQGLNTEAFFGQGTRLTVV.

The rearrangement links TRBV11-3 to TRBJ2-5; TRBD1 matches at 7 bases. This CDR3 is 16 amino acids long. With V trimmed by 1 base and J by 2 bases, 7 bases remained unmatched. Germline lookup yields CDR1 SGHNT and CDR2 YENEEA. The CDR3 DNA sequence: TGTGCCAGCAGCTTAGTGGCTCGGGACAGTCAAGAGACCCAGTACTTC. It yields the protein CASSLVARDSQETQYF. Complete variable domain (other parts from reference TRBV11-3 and TRBJ2-5): EAGVVQSPRYKIIEKKQPVAFWCNPISGHNTLYWYLQNLGQGPELLIRYENEEAVDDSQLPKDRFSAERLKGVDSTLKIQPAELGDSAVYLCASSLVARDSQETQYFGPGTRLLVL.

The V call is TRBV5-1, the J call TRBJ1-1; TRBD1 matches at 11 bases. V dropped 6 bases and J dropped 7; count of bases not matched to a gene: 20. Per the germline V gene, CDR1 is SGHRS and CDR2 is YFSETQ. The CDR3 is 18 residues long. The CDR3: CASKLGLGQGAPRIEAFF. The CDR3 DNA reads TGCGCCAGCAAATTGGGTTTAGGACAGGGGGCGCCGAGGATTGAAGCTTTCTTT.

This sequence joins TRBV28 and TRBJ2-7; TRBD2 agrees at 7 bases. CDR3 length: 17 amino acids. Germline V gene data show CDR1 as MDHEN and CDR2 as SYDVKM. V lost 6 bases and J lost 2; bases outside the gene matches: 16. CDR3 protein: CASRTGGAGPSPYEQYF. In nucleotides, the CDR3 is TGTGCCAGCAGGACGGGAGGAGCGGGACCCTCCCCCTACGAGCAGTACTTC.

V gene TRBV5-1 combines with J gene TRBJ2-3, with D uncertain. The V gene's germline CDR1 is SGHRS and CDR2 YFSETQ. The CDR3 covers 13 residues. V gave up 0 bases and J gave up 6 bases, with 8 bases separating them. CDR3 sequence: CASSLETLDTQYF. For the CDR3, the DNA is TGCGCCAGCAGCTTGGAGACGCTGGATACGCAGTATTTT. The full variable domain, completed using reference TRBV5-1 and TRBJ2-3, is KAGVTQTPRYLIKTRGQQVTLSCSPISGHRSVSWYQQTPGQGLQFLFEYFSETQRNKGNFPGRFSGRQFSNSRSEMNVSTLELGDSALYLCASSLETLDTQYFGPGTRLTVL.

This clone was recorded a few times. The chain uses TRBV5-1 and TRBJ1-4; D gene unclear. V was pared by 2 bases and J by 0 bases, with 8 bases between. This CDR3 spans 15 amino acids. The V gene's germline CDR1 is SGHRS and CDR2 YFSETQ. As DNA, the CDR3 is TGCGCCAGCAGCTTTGGAACAGCAACTAATGAAAAACTGTTTTTT. It yields the protein CASSFGTATNEKLFF.

The chain has TRBV6-1 and TRBJ2-6; no clear D gene. From germline, CDR1 is MNHNS and CDR2 SASEGT. V shed 3 bases and J shed 8 bases, with 8 bases lying between them. The CDR3 is 13 residues long. The CDR3 sequence is CASSEIASNVLTF. The CDR3 region has the DNA TGTGCCAGCAGTGAGATTGCCTCCAACGTCCTGACTTTC.

The J gene is TRBJ1-2, the V gene TRBV5-1; TRBD1 matches at 9 bases. This CDR3 is 14 amino acids long. Trimming at V came to 0 bases and at J to 5 bases, leaving 2 bases not matched to a gene. CDR1 is SGHRS and CDR2 is YFSETQ in the germline V gene. CDR3 bases: TGCGCCAGCAGCTTGGGGGACAGGGCGTATGGCTACACCTTC. Translation gives CASSLGDRAYGYTF.

The rearrangement uses TRBV5-8 and TRBJ1-5; D not resolved. In germline, CDR1 is SGHTS, CDR2 YDEGEE. This CDR3 region has 12 residues. Between the trimmed V and J ends, which lost 0 bases and 7 bases, there was a span of 5 bases. The CDR3 sequence is CASSLVLQPQHF. The CDR3 coding sequence is TGTGCCAGCAGCTTGGTCCTCCAGCCCCAGCATTTT.

V is TRBV5-1 and J is TRBJ2-3, with TRBD2 as a possible D gene (6 bases). From germline, CDR1 is SGHRS and CDR2 YFSETQ. Trimming shortened V by 0 bases and J by 4 bases, and 9 bases separated the two germline ends. The CDR3 has 14 amino acids. CDR3 in DNA: TGCGCCAGCAGCTTGGGGGACTTATCAGATACGCAGTATTTT. It encodes CASSLGDLSDTQYF.

This clone appeared a single time. The chain uses TRBV6-1 and TRBJ2-3, with 9 nucleotides matching TRBD1. Germline loops: CDR1 MNHNS, CDR2 SASEGT. This CDR3 is 17 amino acids long. V lost 4 bases, J lost 1 base, and 9 bases stayed unmatched. DNA of the CDR3: TGTGCCAGCAGTGCTCAGTCCTGGGACAGGGGCACAGATACGCAGTATTTT. Translated, it gives CASSAQSWDRGTDTQYF.